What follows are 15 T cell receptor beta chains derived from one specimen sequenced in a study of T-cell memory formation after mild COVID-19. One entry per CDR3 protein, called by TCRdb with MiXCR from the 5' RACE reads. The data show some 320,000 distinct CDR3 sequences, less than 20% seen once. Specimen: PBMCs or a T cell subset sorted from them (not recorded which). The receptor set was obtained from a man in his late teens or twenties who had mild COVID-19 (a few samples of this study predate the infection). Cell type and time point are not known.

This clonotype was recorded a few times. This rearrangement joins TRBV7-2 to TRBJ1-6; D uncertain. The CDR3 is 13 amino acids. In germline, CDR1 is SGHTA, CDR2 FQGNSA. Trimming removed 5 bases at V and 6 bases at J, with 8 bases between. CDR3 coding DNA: TGTGCCAGCAGCGCCGATACTAATTCACCCCTCCACTTT. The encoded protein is CASSADTNSPLHF.

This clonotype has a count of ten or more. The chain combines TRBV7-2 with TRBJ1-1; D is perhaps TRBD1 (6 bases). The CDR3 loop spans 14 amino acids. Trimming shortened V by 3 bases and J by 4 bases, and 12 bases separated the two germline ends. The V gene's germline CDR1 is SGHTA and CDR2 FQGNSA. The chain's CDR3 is CASSFRGGGTEAFF. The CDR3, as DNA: TGTGCCAGCAGCTTTAGGGGAGGGGGCACTGAAGCTTTCTTT.

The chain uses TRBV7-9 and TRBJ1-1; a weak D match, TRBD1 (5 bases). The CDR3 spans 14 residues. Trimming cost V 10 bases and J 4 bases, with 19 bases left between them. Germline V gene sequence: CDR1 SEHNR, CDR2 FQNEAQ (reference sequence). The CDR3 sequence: CATRGSGGVTEAFF. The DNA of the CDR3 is TGTGCCACCCGGGGGTCCGGGGGAGTCACTGAAGCTTTCTTT. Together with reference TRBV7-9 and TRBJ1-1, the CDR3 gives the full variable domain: DTGVSQNPRHKITKRGQNVTFRCDPISEHNRLYWYRQTLGQGPEFLTYFQNEAQLEKSRLLSDRFSAERPKGSFSTLEIQRTEQGDSAMYLCATRGSGGVTEAFFGQGTRLTVV.

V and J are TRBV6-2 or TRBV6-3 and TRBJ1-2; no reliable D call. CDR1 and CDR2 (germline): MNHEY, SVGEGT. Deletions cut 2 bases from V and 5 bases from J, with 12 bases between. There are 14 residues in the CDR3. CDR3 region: CASSYLGGSYGYTF. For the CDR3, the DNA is TGTGCCAGCAGTTACCTGGGCGGATCATATGGCTACACCTTC.

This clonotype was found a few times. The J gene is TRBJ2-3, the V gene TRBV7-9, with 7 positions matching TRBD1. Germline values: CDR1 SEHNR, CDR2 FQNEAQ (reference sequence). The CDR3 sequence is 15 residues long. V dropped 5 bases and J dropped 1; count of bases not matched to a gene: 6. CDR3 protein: CASSPRDRRTDTQYF. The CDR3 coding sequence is TGTGCCAGCAGCCCCAGGGACAGACGCACAGATACGCAGTATTTT.

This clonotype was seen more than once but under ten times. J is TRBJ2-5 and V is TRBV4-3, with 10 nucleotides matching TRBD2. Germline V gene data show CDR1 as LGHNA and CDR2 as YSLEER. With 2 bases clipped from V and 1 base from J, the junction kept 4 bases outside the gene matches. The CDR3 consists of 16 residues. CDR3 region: CASSQQSSGGQETQYF. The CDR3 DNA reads TGCGCCAGCAGCCAACAGTCTAGCGGGGGCCAAGAGACCCAGTACTTC.

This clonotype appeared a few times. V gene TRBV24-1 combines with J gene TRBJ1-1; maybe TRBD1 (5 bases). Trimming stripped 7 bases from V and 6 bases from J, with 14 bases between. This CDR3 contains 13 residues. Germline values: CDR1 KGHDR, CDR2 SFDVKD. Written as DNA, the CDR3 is TGTGCCACCAGGTCGCGGGTAGGGGCTGAAGCTTTCTTT. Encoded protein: CATRSRVGAEAFF.

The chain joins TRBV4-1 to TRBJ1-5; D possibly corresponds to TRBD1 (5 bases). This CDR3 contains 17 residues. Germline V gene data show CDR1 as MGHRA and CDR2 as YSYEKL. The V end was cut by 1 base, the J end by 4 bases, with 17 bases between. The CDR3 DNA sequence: TGCGCCAGCAGCCAAGTTCCAGGGATTTCAGGAAATCAGCCCCAGCATTTT. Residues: CASSQVPGISGNQPQHF.

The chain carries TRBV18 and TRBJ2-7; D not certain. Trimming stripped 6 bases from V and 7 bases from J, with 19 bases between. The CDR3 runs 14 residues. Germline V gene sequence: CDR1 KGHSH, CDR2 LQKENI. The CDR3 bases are TGTGCCAGCTCCCGAACCTCGGCACCCCTTGAGCAGTACTTC. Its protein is CASSRTSAPLEQYF.

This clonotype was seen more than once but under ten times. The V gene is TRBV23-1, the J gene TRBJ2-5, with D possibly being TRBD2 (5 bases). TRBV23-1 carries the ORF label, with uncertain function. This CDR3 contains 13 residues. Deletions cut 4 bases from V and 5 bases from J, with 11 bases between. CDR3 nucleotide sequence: TGCGCCAGCAGTCTCCGGGGAGATGAGACCCAGTACTTC. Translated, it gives CASSLRGDETQYF.

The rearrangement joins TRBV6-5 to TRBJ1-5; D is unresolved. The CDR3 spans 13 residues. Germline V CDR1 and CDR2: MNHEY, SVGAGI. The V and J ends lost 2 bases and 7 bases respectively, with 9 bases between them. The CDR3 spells CASSYGSEQPQHF. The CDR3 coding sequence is TGTGCCAGCAGTTACGGGTCTGAACAGCCCCAGCATTTT.

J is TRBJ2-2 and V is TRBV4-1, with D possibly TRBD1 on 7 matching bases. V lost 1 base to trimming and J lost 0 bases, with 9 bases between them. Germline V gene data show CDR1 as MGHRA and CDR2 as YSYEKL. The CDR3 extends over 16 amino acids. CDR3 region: CASSQAGGPNTGELFF. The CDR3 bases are TGCGCCAGCAGCCAAGCAGGGGGGCCGAACACCGGGGAGCTGTTTTTT.

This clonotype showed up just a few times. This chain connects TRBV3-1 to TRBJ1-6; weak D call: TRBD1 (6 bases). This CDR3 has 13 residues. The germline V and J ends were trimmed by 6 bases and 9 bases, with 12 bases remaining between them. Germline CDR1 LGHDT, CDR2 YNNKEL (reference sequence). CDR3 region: CASSRTDSSPLHF. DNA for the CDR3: TGTGCCAGCAGTAGAACGGACAGTTCACCCCTCCACTTT.

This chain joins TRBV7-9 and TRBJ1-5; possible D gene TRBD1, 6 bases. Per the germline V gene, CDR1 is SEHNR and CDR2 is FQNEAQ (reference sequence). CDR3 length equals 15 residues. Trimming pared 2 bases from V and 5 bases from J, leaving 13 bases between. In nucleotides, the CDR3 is TGTGCCAGCAGCTTATTTGCAGGGGCCGATCAGCCCCAGCATTTT. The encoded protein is CASSLFAGADQPQHF.

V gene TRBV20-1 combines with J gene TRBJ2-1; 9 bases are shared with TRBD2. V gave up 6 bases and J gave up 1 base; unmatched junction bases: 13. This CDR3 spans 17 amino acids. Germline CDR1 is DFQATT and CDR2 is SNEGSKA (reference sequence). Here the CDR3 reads CSARHLHLAGSYNEQFF. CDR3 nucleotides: TGCAGTGCCCGCCACCTGCATCTAGCGGGGTCCTACAATGAGCAGTTCTTC.